This T cell receptor beta chain was sequenced in a study of T-cell reconstitution after alpha-beta-depleted transplantation in children. Germline V CDR1 and CDR2: WSHSY, SAAADI. The CDR3 is 11 residues long. V was pared by 4 bases and J by 12 bases, with 13 bases between. This clonotype came up a few times. The antigen is not known. General study findings and limits: When one year had passed after transplant, most T-cell counts and diversity came from newly produced T cells. Several hundred expanded graft clones reportedly gave rise to the alpha-beta T cells present about two months after transplant. Recipient T cells and thymic progenitors that survived gave rise to the high TCRbeta diversity observed at day 60 in some patients.

The authors prepared the TCRbeta library with unique molecular identifiers. TCRdb recomputed calls from the PCR reads with MiXCR, one row per CDR3 protein. The repertoire holds a few hundred thousand distinct CDR3 sequences, with roughly 15% as singletons. The rearrangement joins TRBV10-2 to TRBJ2-7, with a possible D match to TRBD1 (6 bases). Sequenced here: PBMCs, mostly from graft donor cells, sampled 360 days after TCRalphabeta/CD19-depleted stem cell transplant. The sequence derives from a boy under three years old who had a stem cell transplant for Wiskott-Aldrich syndrome, so the T cells may come from the graft donor. CDR3 loop: CASSGPGHLYF. The DNA of the CDR3 is TGCGCCAGCAGTGGTCCGGGACACCTGTACTTC.